This entry features one TCR beta chain sequence. The antigen is not known. Other DNA sequences within the sample encode an identical CDR3. The data were taken from a study of OX40 agonist ivuxolimab in advanced cancers. Turning to the study itself: Partial responses occurred in three patients (one hepatocellular carcinoma, two cutaneous melanoma). Regarding the study as a whole: At 0.1 to 3.0 mg/kg, CD4+ and CD8+ blood T cells expanded clonally by week 6.

Clones were read by immunoSEQ multiplex PCR, and TCRdb kept only the in-frame ones, dropping some. Of 40,000 to 60,000 clones listed, roughly three quarters are singletons. This CDR3 comprises 14 residues. V dropped 3 bases and J dropped 1; count of bases not matched to a gene: 3. From germline, CDR1 is KGHSH and CDR2 LQKENI. V usage is TRBV18 and J usage is TRBJ2-7; 7 bases align to TRBD2. The input for sequencing was CD4+ or CD8+ T cells sorted from blood, taken in a trial of the OX40 agonist ivuxolimab. The source is an adult with an advanced solid tumor such as melanoma, head and neck, liver or kidney cancer. CDR3 DNA: TGTGCCAGCTCACCTGGACTAGTGTCCTACGAGCAGTACTTC. Protein sequence: CASSPGLVSYEQYF.